The 26 T cell receptor beta chains below were found in one sample sequenced in a study of blood T cell repertoires in COVID-19. Profiled with immunoSEQ multiplex PCR; TCRdb holds only in-frame clones, not every one. Among under 200,000 clones listed, 80% were seen once. The sequenced sample was PBMCs or T cells enriched from blood (not recorded which). The receptors originated from a woman aged 55 to 70 who had recovered from COVID-19.

This rearrangement joins TRBV27 to TRBJ2-1; TRBD2 matches 11 bases. CDR3 size: 16 residues. Trimming took 7 bases from V and 6 from J; bases not matched to a gene: 11. Per germline, CDR1 MNHEY and CDR2 SMNVEV (reference sequence). CDR3 loop: CASKITGTSGSNEQFF. The DNA for the CDR3 is TGTGCCAGCAAAATTACCGGGACTAGCGGCTCCAATGAGCAGTTCTTC.

The CDR3 is CASNPSALFTDTQYF. CDR3 nucleotides: TGTGCCAGCAACCCTAGCGCGCTCTTCACAGATACGCAGTATTTT. The J gene is TRBJ2-3, the V gene TRBV6-5, with TRBD2 as a possible D gene (6 bases). V shed 7 bases and J shed 2 bases, with 16 bases lying between them. Germline V gene data show CDR1 as MNHEY and CDR2 as SVGAGI. This CDR3 contains 15 residues.

The rearrangement links TRBV27 to TRBJ1-5, with D unclear. Trimming cost V 0 bases and J 9 bases, with 15 bases left between them. The CDR3 runs 15 residues. CDR1 and CDR2 from the germline V gene are MNHEY and SMNVEV (reference sequence). CDR3 residues: CASSLSLAASGPQHF. The CDR3 DNA reads TGTGCCAGCAGTTTATCGTTAGCAGCGTCGGGGCCCCAGCATTTT.

V gene TRBV30 combines with J gene TRBJ2-2; 8 bases are shared with TRBD2. V shed 5 bases and J 2 bases; nucleotides not matched to a gene: 22. The V gene's germline CDR1 is GTSNPN and CDR2 SVGIG (reference sequence). The CDR3 contains 20 residues. CDR3 protein: CAWEWGDSGDPWGNTGELFF. CDR3 in DNA: TGTGCCTGGGAGTGGGGGGATAGCGGGGACCCGTGGGGTAACACCGGGGAGCTGTTTTTT.

This chain joins TRBV5-6 and TRBJ2-1; D unresolved. Germline values: CDR1 SGHDT, CDR2 YYEEEE. The CDR3 consists of 13 residues. The ends were cut back, 2 bases at V and 4 bases at J, with 7 bases in the middle. The CDR3 nucleotides read TGTGCCAGCAGCTTTGGAGTTTACAATGAGCAGTTCTTC. Translation: CASSFGVYNEQFF.

The V gene is TRBV19, the J gene TRBJ1-5; TRBD1 matches at 7 bases. The germline CDR1 and CDR2 sequences are LNHDA and SQIVND (reference sequence). Trimming cost V 3 bases and J 0 bases; bases outside gene matches: 2. The CDR3 runs to 15 residues. In DNA, the CDR3 is TGTGCCAGTAGTATGGGACAGTATAGCAATCAGCCCCAGCATTTT. Its protein is CASSMGQYSNQPQHF.

The rearrangement uses TRBV29-1 and TRBJ2-1; D gene uncertain. Germline loops: CDR1 SQVTM, CDR2 ANQGSEA. There are 10 residues in the CDR3. Trimming took 7 bases from V and 6 from J, leaving 7 bases between them. Here the CDR3 DNA reads TGCAGCGCAGACATCAATGAGCAGTTCTTC. This codes for CSADINEQFF.

In DNA form, the CDR3 reads TGTGCCAGCGGTATCGGGAGCGGGGGACAAGAGACCCAGTACTTC. Amino acid sequence: CASGIGSGGQETQYF. V is TRBV4-2 and J is TRBJ2-5; 8 bases agree with TRBD2. V lost 8 bases, J lost 2 bases, and 10 bases stayed unmatched. The CDR3 is 15 amino acids. The germline V gene encodes CDR1 LGHNA and CDR2 YNFKEQ.

V usage is TRBV7-2 and J usage is TRBJ2-5, with 8 bases identical to TRBD1. The ends lost 5 bases at V and 1 base at J; junction bases unmatched: 3. Germline CDR1 is SGHTA and CDR2 is FQGNSA. The CDR3 has 14 residues. CDR3 protein: CASSRDRLQETQYF. In DNA form, the CDR3 reads TGTGCCAGCAGCCGGGACAGGCTCCAAGAGACCCAGTACTTC.

The rearrangement joins TRBV14 to TRBJ2-3, with 11 bases identical to TRBD2. This CDR3 comprises 17 residues. Looked up from germline, CDR1 is SGHDN and CDR2 is FVKESK. The V gene end was trimmed by 5 bases and the J gene end by 5 bases; junction bases not matched to a gene: 12. CDR3 coding DNA: TGTGCCAGCAGCTCCCGTTATAGCGGGGGGGCCATAGATACGCAGTATTTT. This sequence encodes CASSSRYSGGAIDTQYF.

The V call is TRBV3-1 (or the pseudogene TRBV3-2), the J call TRBJ1-2, with 9 nucleotides matching TRBD1. V dropped 3 bases and J dropped 4; count of bases not matched to a gene: 6. There are 15 residues in the CDR3. From germline, CDR1 is LGHDT and CDR2 YNNKEL (reference sequence). CDR3 loop: CASSQGTGYPYGYTF. The CDR3 region has the DNA TGTGCCAGCAGCCAGGGGACAGGGTACCCCTATGGCTACACCTTC.

In DNA form, the CDR3 reads TGCGCCAGCAGCCAAGAGCGGGGCCTCACAGATACGCAGTATTTT. This gives the protein CASSQERGLTDTQYF. V usage is TRBV4-1 and J usage is TRBJ2-3, with D perhaps matching TRBD2 (6 bases). Germline V gene sequence: CDR1 MGHRA, CDR2 YSYEKL. The ends were cut back, 0 bases at V and 2 bases at J, with 9 bases in the middle. The CDR3 covers 15 residues.

The chain links TRBV9 to TRBJ1-2; D is ambiguous. This CDR3 is built from 15 residues. Per germline, CDR1 SGDLS and CDR2 YYNGEE. V was clipped by 0 bases and J by 5 bases, with 14 bases between them. The CDR3 loop is CASSVEGGVGYGYTF. CDR3 in DNA: TGTGCCAGCAGCGTAGAGGGCGGGGTGGGATATGGCTACACCTTC. The full variable domain, its missing parts supplied by reference TRBV9 and TRBJ1-2, is DSGVTQTPKHLITATGQRVTLRCSPRSGDLSVYWYQQSLDQGLQFLIQYYNGEERAKGNILERFSAQQFPDLHSELNLSSLELGDSALYFCASSVEGGVGYGYTFGSGTRLTVV.

V and J are TRBV11-2 and TRBJ2-1, with a possible D match to TRBD1 (6 bases). Germline-derived CDR1 and CDR2 are SGHAT and FQNNGV. The CDR3 loop spans 14 amino acids. Trimming took 1 base from V and 7 from J, leaving 11 bases between them. The chain's CDR3 is CASSLGQVANEQFF. The CDR3 nucleotides read TGTGCCAGCAGCTTAGGACAGGTAGCGAATGAGCAGTTCTTC.

The genes are TRBV19 and TRBJ1-2; TRBD1 matches at 7 bases. The germline gives CDR1 LNHDA, CDR2 SQIVND (reference sequence). This CDR3 has 13 amino acids. V lost 5 bases to trimming and J lost 7 bases; unmatched junction nucleotides: 7. The DNA of the CDR3 is TGTGCCAGTAGTGACAGGGTGGTTGCTGGCTACACCTTC. Its translation is CASSDRVVAGYTF.

This clone is a singleton in its sample. The chain links TRBV24-1 to TRBJ2-5; 10 bases match TRBD2. This CDR3 contains 16 residues. Germline lookup yields CDR1 KGHDR and CDR2 SFDVKD. V was pared by 4 bases and J by 2 bases, with 6 bases of the junction left unmatched. CDR3 DNA: TGTGCCACCAGTGACCCGTTAGCGGGGGGACAAGAGACCCAGTACTTC. Translated, it gives CATSDPLAGGQETQYF.

Notes on this clone: At one end, the junction sequence differs from germline, possibly due to a read error. The chain has TRBV14 and TRBJ2-1, with D possibly matching TRBD1 (6 bases). Germline V gene lookup returns CDR1 SGHDN and CDR2 FVKESK. The CDR3 totals 14 residues. The CDR3 DNA reads as TGTGCCAGCAGCCAGTCCAGGCTAACAGGGATCAAGGTCTTC. Translated: CASSQSRLTGIKVF.

The chain uses TRBV29-1 and TRBJ2-7; 7 bases fit TRBD1. J lost 4 bases, V lost 4 bases, and 7 bases had no gene match. Germline assignment: CDR1 SQVTM and CDR2 ANQGSEA. This CDR3 spans 13 amino acids. The CDR3 DNA is TGCAGCGTTGGCAAACCGGGACAGTACGAGCAGTACTTC. Amino acid sequence: CSVGKPGQYEQYF.

V and J are TRBV12-5 and TRBJ1-6; 8 bases align to TRBD1. Trimming removed 2 bases from V and 7 bases from J; junction bases left unmatched: 4. Germline V gene lookup returns CDR1 LGHNT and CDR2 FRNRAP. This CDR3 is 15 amino acids long. In DNA form, the CDR3 reads TGTGCTAGTGGTTTGTCCGACAGGGGAAATTCACCCCTCCACTTT. It is translated as CASGLSDRGNSPLHF. Looking up the rest from reference TRBV12-5 and TRBJ1-6 gives the full variable domain: DARVTQTPRHKVTEMGQEVTMRCQPILGHNTVFWYRQTMMQGLELLAYFRNRAPLDDSGMPKDRFSAEMPDATLATLKIQPSEPRDSAVYFCASGLSDRGNSPLHFGNGTRLTVT.

The chain uses TRBV2 and TRBJ1-1, with D possibly matching TRBD1 (6 bases). The germline CDR1 and CDR2 sequences are SNHLY and FYNNEI. Trimming cost V 5 bases and J 5 bases, with 15 bases left between them. The CDR3 has 14 residues. The CDR3 DNA sequence: TGTGCCAGCAGTCCACAGGGAAGGGGGACTGAAGCTTTCTTT. It is translated as CASSPQGRGTEAFF.

This clone has just a few counts. The rearrangement joins TRBV6-1 to TRBJ2-6; D remains unclear. With 1 base removed from V and 0 bases from J, the gap between germline ends came to 10 bases. Germline CDR1 is MNHNS and CDR2 is SASEGT. CDR3 size: 17 residues. CDR3 nucleotide sequence: TGTGCCAGCAGTGAAGGGAGCCAAAACTCTGGGGCCAACGTCCTGACTTTC. Translating it yields CASSEGSQNSGANVLTF.

The count of this clone is one. V usage is TRBV19 and J usage is TRBJ1-4, with D uncertain. CDR1 and CDR2 from the germline V gene are LNHDA and SQIVND (reference sequence). Trimming removed 4 bases at V and 1 base at J, with 16 bases between. The length of the CDR3 is 17 residues. The CDR3 loop reads CASSTPRPFETNEKLFF. In DNA form, the CDR3 reads TGTGCCAGTAGTACCCCCAGGCCCTTTGAAACTAATGAAAAACTGTTTTTT.

The chain couples TRBV7-9 to TRBJ1-1; a possible D gene is TRBD1 (6 bases). V was shortened by 4 bases and J by 6 bases, with 12 bases between the two germline ends. The germline V gene has CDR1 SEHNR and CDR2 FQNEAQ (reference sequence). This CDR3 has 13 amino acids. CDR3 nucleotides: TGTGCCAGCAGCTATACAGGGATCCCTGAAGCTTTCTTT. Its protein is CASSYTGIPEAFF.

The chain links TRBV18 to TRBJ1-6; tentatively, D is TRBD1 (5 bases). Trimming removed 3 bases from V and 0 bases from J, with 6 bases in between. Germline assignment: CDR1 KGHSH and CDR2 LQKENI. The CDR3 loop spans 15 amino acids. The CDR3 coding sequence is TGTGCCAGCTCACCCCAGGGCTCCTATAATTCACCCCTCCACTTT. The encoded protein is CASSPQGSYNSPLHF.

J is TRBJ2-1 and V is TRBV5-1; 13 bases are shared with TRBD2. This CDR3 region has 15 residues. Per germline, CDR1 SGHRS and CDR2 YFSETQ. V trimming: 4 bases; J trimming: 6 bases; junction bases outside the gene matches: 4. As DNA, the CDR3 is TGCGCCAGCAGCGATGGACTAGCGGGAGTCAATGAGCAGTTCTTC. Translated: CASSDGLAGVNEQFF.

CDR3 protein: CASSLGTLSYNEQFF. The DNA of the CDR3 is TGTGCCAGCTCACTGGGGACACTTTCCTACAATGAGCAGTTCTTC. The rearrangement links TRBV18 to TRBJ2-1, with D possibly being TRBD1 (6 bases). The CDR3 runs to 15 residues. Trimming pared 4 bases from V and 1 base from J, leaving 11 bases between. Germline V lookup: CDR1 KGHSH, CDR2 LQKENI.